The 22 T cell receptor beta chains reported below all come from one sample, sequenced in a study of OX40 agonist ivuxolimab in advanced cancers. TCRdb's table, derived via immunoSEQ multiplex PCR, lists solely in-frame clones and lacks some. The repertoire holds 48,000 or so clones, with roughly 77% as singletons. This specimen was CD4+ or CD8+ T cells sorted from blood, taken in a trial of the OX40 agonist ivuxolimab. The receptors stem from an adult with an advanced solid tumor such as melanoma, head and neck, liver or kidney cancer.

The V call is TRBV5-5, the J call TRBJ2-1; possibly TRBD1 or TRBD2 for D (5 bases each). V dropped 3 bases and J dropped 4 bases, with 26 bases sitting between them. The CDR3 runs to 19 residues. Germline V gene sequence: CDR1 SGHKS, CDR2 YYEKEE (reference sequence). The CDR3 nucleotides are TGTGCCAGCAGCTATGCAACCCGCTCTAGTTGGGGGATTTACAATGAGCAGTTCTTC. It is translated as CASSYATRSSWGIYNEQFF.

This clone was picked up a small number of times. The chain carries TRBV10-3 and TRBJ1-2; 7 bases are a match to TRBD1. Germline assignment: CDR1 ENHRY and CDR2 SYGVKD. The CDR3 is 13 amino acids. V trimming: 7 bases; J trimming: 8 bases; junction bases outside the gene matches: 10. Here the CDR3 DNA reads TGTGCCATCACTTTGACAGGGAGGGAGGGCTACACCTTC. Amino acid sequence: CAITLTGREGYTF.

J is TRBJ2-7 and V is TRBV11-2; 11 bases align to TRBD1. The CDR3 runs 15 residues. V gave up 5 bases and J gave up 3 bases; unmatched junction bases: 6. Germline-derived CDR1 and CDR2 are SGHAT and FQNNGV. Written as DNA, the CDR3 is TGTGCCAGCAGCCGAGCGGGACAGGGGGGCTACGAGCAGTACTTC. Amino acid sequence: CASSRAGQGGYEQYF.

The chain carries TRBV4-3 and TRBJ2-2; maybe TRBD2 (6 bases). Germline V lookup: CDR1 LGHNA, CDR2 YSLEER. V lost 6 bases and J lost 3, with 11 bases in between. This CDR3 has 14 residues. This chain's CDR3 is CASRRGGDTGELFF. The CDR3 DNA reads TGCGCCAGCAGGAGGGGCGGGGACACCGGGGAGCTGTTTTTT.

V gene TRBV2 combines with J gene TRBJ2-3; TRBD2 aligns across 12 bases. The V gene end was trimmed by 11 bases and the J gene end by 0 bases; junction bases not matched to a gene: 6. CDR1 is SNHLY and CDR2 is FYNNEI in the germline V gene. The CDR3 has 15 residues. The CDR3 DNA sequence: TGTGCCTCTAGCGGGAGGGCATCTAGCACAGATACGCAGTATTTT. Translation gives CASSGRASSTDTQYF.

V gene TRBV30 combines with J gene TRBJ2-1, with a possible D match to TRBD2 (5 bases). The CDR3 is made up of 12 amino acids. The V end lost 2 bases, the J end lost 14 bases, and 16 bases lay between the germline ends. CDR1 is GTSNPN and CDR2 is SVGIG in the germline V gene (reference sequence). The CDR3 bases are TGTGCCTGGAGTCCTCCGGCCCCGGGGAAGTTCTTC. It encodes CAWSPPAPGKFF.

CDR3 loop: CASRFVTVQSYEQYF. CDR3 DNA: TGTGCCAGCAGGTTCGTCACAGTACAATCCTACGAGCAGTACTTC. The chain recombines TRBV6-1 with TRBJ2-5; D gene ambiguous. The closer fit of TRBJ2-7 to the DNA end suggests the J call may be wrong. CDR1 and CDR2 from the germline V gene are MNHNS and SASEGT. The CDR3 extends over 15 amino acids.

This clone was counted a few times. This chain joins TRBV27 and TRBJ2-3, with D possibly called TRBD1 or TRBD2 (5 bases each). Germline V lookup: CDR1 MNHEY, CDR2 SMNVEV (reference sequence). The V end was cut by 2 bases, the J end by 0 bases, with 9 bases between. This CDR3 comprises 15 residues. Written as DNA, the CDR3 is TGTGCCAGCAGTTTAGGGGGAGAGAGCACAGATACGCAGTATTTT. Its protein is CASSLGGESTDTQYF.

The rearrangement uses TRBV5-1 and TRBJ2-1, with D perhaps given as TRBD1 or TRBD2 (5 bases each). Trimming removed 3 bases at V and 3 bases at J, with 16 bases between. The CDR3 sequence is 16 residues long. Germline-derived CDR1 and CDR2 are SGHRS and YFSETQ. For the CDR3, the DNA is TGCGCCAGCAGCTCGATACTAGTTGGGGGCTACAATGAGCAGTTCTTC. Its protein is CASSSILVGGYNEQFF.

The rearrangement uses TRBV7-6 and TRBJ2-7, with TRBD2 matching over 10 bases. Losses at the gene ends were 4 bases for V and 5 bases for J; bases not matched to a gene: 8. CDR3 length: 15 residues. CDR1 is SGHVS and CDR2 is FNYEAQ in the germline V gene. DNA for the CDR3: TGTGCCAGCAGCTCTATAGCGGGAGGCCGGAACGAGCAGTACTTC. Translation gives CASSSIAGGRNEQYF.

This rearrangement joins TRBV11-2 to TRBJ1-1; D uncertain. The V gene lost 0 bases and the J gene lost 1 base, with 9 bases spanning the gap. The CDR3 covers 15 residues. Germline CDR1 is SGHAT and CDR2 is FQNNGV. CDR3 sequence (DNA): TGTGCCAGCAGCTTAGATTCGTCTGGGAACACTGAAGCTTTCTTT. This translates into CASSLDSSGNTEAFF. Complete variable domain (other parts from reference TRBV11-2 and TRBJ1-1): EAGVAQSPRYKIIEKRQSVAFWCNPISGHATLYWYQQILGQGPKLLIQFQNNGVVDDSQLPKDRFSAERLKGVDSTLKIQPAKLEDSAVYLCASSLDSSGNTEAFFGQGTRLTVV.

The genes are TRBV7-9 and TRBJ2-1; 9 bases are a match to TRBD2. After removal of 1 base from V and 5 bases from J, the junction contained 12 bases not matched to a gene. CDR1 SEHNR and CDR2 FQNEAQ come from the germline V gene (reference sequence). The CDR3 consists of 18 residues. The CDR3 coding sequence is TGTGCCAGCAGCTTAGGTTTTTTGCGGGAGGGCCTCCACAATGAGCAGTTCTTC. It encodes CASSLGFLREGLHNEQFF. The whole variable domain, remainder taken from reference TRBV7-9 and TRBJ2-1, is DTGVSQNPRHKITKRGQNVTFRCDPISEHNRLYWYRQTLGQGPEFLTYFQNEAQLEKSRLLSDRFSAERPKGSFSTLEIQRTEQGDSAMYLCASSLGFLREGLHNEQFFGPGTRLTVL.

The chain recombines TRBV6-5 with TRBJ1-1; perhaps TRBD1 as D (5 bases). Germline CDR1 and CDR2: MNHEY and SVGAGI. CDR3 length: 13 amino acids. The V and J ends lost 3 bases and 5 bases respectively, with 10 bases between them. This CDR3 reads CASSYFRGTEAFF. DNA for the CDR3: TGTGCCAGCAGTTATTTTAGGGGAACTGAAGCTTTCTTT.

This chain links TRBV18 with TRBJ2-3; TRBD2 aligns across 9 bases. From germline, CDR1 is KGHSH and CDR2 LQKENI. Trimming cost V 3 bases and J 1 base; bases outside gene matches: 5. The CDR3 runs 16 residues. The CDR3 DNA is TGTGCCAGCTCACCCCCACTAGCGGGCGGCACAGATACGCAGTATTTT. Its translation: CASSPPLAGGTDTQYF.

This clone appeared a single time. This chain connects TRBV4-3 to TRBJ2-5; 11 bases are shared with TRBD2. CDR1 is LGHNA and CDR2 is YSLEER in the germline V gene. This CDR3 is built from 15 residues. Unmatched junction bases numbered 6, after V lost 1 base and J lost 8 bases. The CDR3 DNA sequence: TGCGCCAGCAGCCAAGGACTAGCGGGATTGGGAACCCAGTACTTC. Residues: CASSQGLAGLGTQYF.

J is TRBJ1-5 and V is TRBV7-2; TRBD1 agrees at 8 bases. The CDR3 length is 15 residues. CDR1 and CDR2 (germline): SGHTA, FQGNSA. Trimming at V came to 6 bases and at J to 4 bases, leaving 8 bases not matched to a gene. CDR3 sequence reads: CASSPDRGRNQPQHF. CDR3 nucleotides: TGTGCCAGCAGTCCCGACAGGGGTAGAAATCAGCCCCAGCATTTT.

The chain joins TRBV12-5 to TRBJ2-2; tentative D call: TRBD1 (5 bases). CDR1 LGHNT and CDR2 FRNRAP come from the germline V gene. The CDR3 runs 18 residues. V lost 0 bases, J lost 3 bases, and 17 bases lay in between. The CDR3 reads CASGLVPSRTLYTGELFF. The CDR3 DNA reads TGTGCTAGTGGTTTGGTACCTTCCAGGACACTCTACACCGGGGAGCTGTTTTTT. The entire variable domain, with the rest obtained from reference TRBV12-5 and TRBJ2-2, is as follows: DARVTQTPRHKVTEMGQEVTMRCQPILGHNTVFWYRQTMMQGLELLAYFRNRAPLDDSGMPKDRFSAEMPDATLATLKIQPSEPRDSAVYFCASGLVPSRTLYTGELFFGEGSRLTVL.

This clone was observed a few times. The CDR3 loop reads CASSLAYRAGQPQHF. The CDR3 DNA follows: TGTGCCAGCAGCTTAGCCTACAGGGCAGGTCAGCCCCAGCATTTT. The chain combines TRBV7-2 with TRBJ1-5; tentatively, D is TRBD1 (6 bases). V lost 0 bases and J 6 bases, leaving 12 bases between the germline ends. Germline V gene lookup returns CDR1 SGHTA and CDR2 FQGNSA. There are 15 residues in the CDR3. The full variable domain, with the rest looked up from reference TRBV7-2 and TRBJ1-5, is GAGVSQSPSNKVTEKGKDVELRCDPISGHTALYWYRQSLGQGLEFLIYFQGNSAPDKSGLPSDRFSAERTGGSVSTLTIQRTQQEDSAVYLCASSLAYRAGQPQHFGDGTRLSIL.

The V call is TRBV21-1, the J call TRBJ1-3; the table's D gene call, TRBD1, was not cross checked with the DNA. TRBV21-1 is a pseudogene. The CDR3 runs 11 residues. CDR3 amino acids: CASARGNTIYF. For the CDR3, the DNA is TGTGCCAGCGCAAGGGGGAACACCATATATTTT.

This rearrangement joins TRBV25-1 to TRBJ1-4; D remains unclear. The V end lost 3 bases, the J end lost 11 bases, and 13 bases lay between the germline ends. The germline gives CDR1 MGHDK, CDR2 SYGVNS. This CDR3 spans 13 amino acids. The CDR3 DNA sequence: TGTGCCAGCAGTGACGAGGTTCTGAGGAAACTGTTTTTT. Protein product: CASSDEVLRKLFF.

The gene calls are TRBV19 and TRBJ2-1; D remains ambiguous. V lost 11 bases to trimming and J lost 2 bases, with 10 bases between them. This CDR3 is built from 12 residues. Germline CDR1 LNHDA, CDR2 SQIVND (reference sequence). The CDR3 coding sequence is TGTGCCTCGTCCTTTCCCTACAATGAGCAGTTCTTC. It specifies CASSFPYNEQFF.

The V and J genes are TRBV4-3 and TRBJ2-7, with D possibly TRBD2 on 5 matching bases. The V end lost 2 bases, the J end lost 4 bases, and 12 bases lay between the germline ends. The CDR3 consists of 14 residues. In germline, CDR1 is LGHNA, CDR2 YSLEER. The CDR3 sequence is CASSQSLGKYEQYF. CDR3 DNA sequence: TGCGCCAGCAGCCAAAGCCTCGGGAAGTACGAGCAGTACTTC.